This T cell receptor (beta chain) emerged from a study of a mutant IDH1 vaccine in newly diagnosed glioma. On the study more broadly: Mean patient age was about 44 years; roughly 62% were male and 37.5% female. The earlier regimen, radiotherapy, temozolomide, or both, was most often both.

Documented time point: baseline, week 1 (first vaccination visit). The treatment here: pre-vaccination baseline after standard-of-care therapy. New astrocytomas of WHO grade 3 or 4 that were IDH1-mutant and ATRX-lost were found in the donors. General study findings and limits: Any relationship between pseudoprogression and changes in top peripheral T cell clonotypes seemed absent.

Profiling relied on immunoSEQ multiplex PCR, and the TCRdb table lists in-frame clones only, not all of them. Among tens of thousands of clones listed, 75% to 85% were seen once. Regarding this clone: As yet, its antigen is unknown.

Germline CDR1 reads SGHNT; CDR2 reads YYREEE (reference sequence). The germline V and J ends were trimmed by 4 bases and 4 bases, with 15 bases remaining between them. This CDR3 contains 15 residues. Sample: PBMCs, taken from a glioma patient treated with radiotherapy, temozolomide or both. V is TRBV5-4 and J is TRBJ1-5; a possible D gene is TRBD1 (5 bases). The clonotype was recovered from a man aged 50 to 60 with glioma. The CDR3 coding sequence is TGTGCCAGCAGCCAGAGGCCAGGGTTGAATCAGCCCCAGCATTTT. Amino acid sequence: CASSQRPGLNQPQHF.